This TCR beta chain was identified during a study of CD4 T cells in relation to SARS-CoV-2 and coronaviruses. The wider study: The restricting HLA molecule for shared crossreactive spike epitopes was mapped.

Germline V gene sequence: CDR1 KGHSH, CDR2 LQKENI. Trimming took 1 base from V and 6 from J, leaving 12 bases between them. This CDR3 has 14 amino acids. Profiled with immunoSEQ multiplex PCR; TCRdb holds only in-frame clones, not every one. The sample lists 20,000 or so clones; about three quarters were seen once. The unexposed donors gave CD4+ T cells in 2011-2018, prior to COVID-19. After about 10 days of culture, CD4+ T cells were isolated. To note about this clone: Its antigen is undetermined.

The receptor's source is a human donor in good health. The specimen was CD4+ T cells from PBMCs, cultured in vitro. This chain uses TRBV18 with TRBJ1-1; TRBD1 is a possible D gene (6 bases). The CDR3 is CASSPLGAEAEAFF. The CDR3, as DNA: TGTGCCAGCTCACCACTGGGGGCCGAAGCTGAAGCTTTCTTT.